One sample yielded the 24 T cell receptor beta chains listed below, sequenced in a study of CD8 T cells in Susac syndrome. Roughly 0.45 to 1 ug RNA was reverse transcribed with random hexamers. One entry per CDR3 protein results from TCRdb running MiXCR on the immunoSEQ multiplex PCR reads. The sample carries about 71,000 distinct CDR3 sequences, 90% to 95% recorded once. Sequencing input: CD4+ T cells from PBMCs. Every receptor here comes from a human donor with Susac syndrome.

The chain is built from TRBV15 and TRBJ1-5; D uncertain. This CDR3 region has 17 residues. Trimming stripped 1 base from V and 0 bases from J, with 13 bases between. The germline gives CDR1 LNHNV, CDR2 YYDKDF (reference sequence). CDR3 DNA: TGTGCCACCAGCAGAGGGCCAGGCGACTATAGCAATCAGCCCCAGCATTTT. Translation gives CATSRGPGDYSNQPQHF.

This chain connects TRBV20-1 to TRBJ2-2; the D gene is possibly TRBD2 (6 bases). Per the germline V gene, CDR1 is DFQATT and CDR2 is SNEGSKA (reference sequence). The CDR3 extends over 14 amino acids. Trimming removed 6 bases at V and 2 bases at J, with 13 bases between. The chain's CDR3 is CSAAGRANTGELFF. CDR3 sequence (DNA): TGCAGTGCCGCGGGGCGCGCAAACACCGGGGAGCTGTTTTTT.

In its sample, this clonotype was seen once. The chain's CDR3 is CASSFWTRNTGELFF. The CDR3 DNA follows: TGTGCCAGCAGTTTTTGGACGAGGAACACCGGGGAGCTGTTTTTT. This chain connects TRBV28 to TRBJ2-2; D gene unclear. The CDR3 is made up of 15 amino acids. Germline V gene sequence: CDR1 MDHEN, CDR2 SYDVKM. V gave up 3 bases and J gave up 1 base, with 9 bases separating them.

This rearrangement joins TRBV29-1 to TRBJ2-3; TRBD1 might be the D (6 bases). Germline V gene sequence: CDR1 SQVTM, CDR2 ANQGSEA. This CDR3 is 15 amino acids long. V lost 7 bases, J lost 2 bases, and 19 bases lay in between. The CDR3 DNA is TGCAGCGCAATCGACAGGCGCAAAACCACAGATACGCAGTATTTT. The encoded protein is CSAIDRRKTTDTQYF.

The chain carries TRBV11-2 and TRBJ2-3, with 11 nucleotides matching TRBD2. Germline V gene data show CDR1 as SGHAT and CDR2 as FQNNGV. The CDR3 is 14 residues long. V trimming: 3 bases; J trimming: 5 bases; junction bases outside the gene matches: 1. The CDR3 DNA is TGTGCCAGCAGCTTTGGACTAGCGGGAGATACGCAGTATTTT. Its protein product is CASSFGLAGDTQYF.

The J gene is TRBJ1-2, the V gene TRBV11-2; D not resolved. V was clipped by 1 base and J by 5 bases, with 11 bases between them. The CDR3 spans 14 residues. CDR1 is SGHAT, CDR2 FQNNGV, per germline. CDR3 nucleotides: TGTGCCAGCAGCTTAGTTCGGGCTGAATATGGCTACACCTTC. It codes for CASSLVRAEYGYTF.

The CDR3 here is CASSKSEDHGYTF. The CDR3 DNA follows: TGTGCCAGCAGCAAATCAGAAGATCATGGCTACACCTTC. The rearrangement links TRBV7-8 to TRBJ1-2; D call uncertain. Trimming removed 5 bases at V and 6 bases at J, with 13 bases between. Germline CDR1 is SGHVS and CDR2 is FQNEAQ. The length of the CDR3 is 13 residues.

The V and J genes are TRBV6-5 and TRBJ2-7; the D gene could be TRBD1 or TRBD2 (5 bases each). The CDR3 has 15 residues. CDR1 is MNHEY, CDR2 SVGAGI, per germline. V dropped 6 bases and J dropped 3 bases, with 18 bases sitting between them. The CDR3 DNA is TGTGCCAGCAGCACTCCCGGGACGGGACGCTACGAGCAGTACTTC. Translation gives CASSTPGTGRYEQYF.

V gene TRBV4-3 combines with J gene TRBJ2-1; D is possibly TRBD1 (6 bases). CDR1 is LGHNA, CDR2 YSLEER, per germline. CDR3 length equals 17 residues. V was trimmed by 0 bases and J by 4 bases, leaving 16 bases between them. The chain's CDR3 is CASSQETGLKMYNEQFF. CDR3 nucleotides: TGCGCCAGCAGCCAAGAAACAGGGTTAAAGATGTACAATGAGCAGTTCTTC.

This clonotype was seen once. The chain combines TRBV28 with TRBJ1-5; a possible D gene is TRBD1 (5 bases). The CDR3 consists of 18 residues. Germline V gene data show CDR1 as MDHEN and CDR2 as SYDVKM. V lost 2 bases and J lost 2, with 19 bases in between. The CDR3 loop is CASSLRGPWPVGNQPQHF. In DNA form, the CDR3 reads TGTGCCAGCAGTTTAAGGGGCCCGTGGCCGGTTGGCAATCAGCCCCAGCATTTT.

This rearrangement joins TRBV30 to TRBJ1-1; TRBD1 might be the D (6 bases). The germline CDR1 and CDR2 sequences are GTSNPN and SVGIG (reference sequence). The CDR3 has 14 residues. V was pared by 0 bases and J by 4 bases, with 12 bases between. CDR3 sequence: CAWSVHVRGTEAFF. Written as DNA, the CDR3 is TGTGCCTGGAGTGTACACGTCAGGGGCACTGAAGCTTTCTTT.

The rearrangement uses TRBV27 and TRBJ1-5; 8 nucleotides match TRBD1. Germline values: CDR1 MNHEY, CDR2 SMNVEV (reference sequence). The V and J ends lost 4 bases and 5 bases, in that order; junction bases with no gene match: 10. CDR3 length: 16 residues. CDR3 region: CASSSRTGHIDQPQHF. Here the CDR3 DNA reads TGTGCCAGCAGTTCCCGGACAGGGCATATTGATCAGCCCCAGCATTTT.

V and J are TRBV20-1 and TRBJ1-4; a possible D gene is TRBD1 (6 bases). This CDR3 has 13 amino acids. V lost 5 bases and J lost 1, with 8 bases in between. The germline CDR1 and CDR2 sequences are DFQATT and SNEGSKA (reference sequence). The CDR3 is CSAEDRTNEKLFF. The CDR3 DNA reads as TGCAGTGCTGAGGACAGAACTAATGAAAAACTGTTTTTT.

The chain links TRBV20-1 to TRBJ2-5; D assignment may be TRBD1 or TRBD2 (6 bases each). The V end was cut by 5 bases, the J end by 5 bases, with 21 bases between. Germline V gives CDR1 DFQATT, CDR2 SNEGSKA (reference sequence). The CDR3 has 15 amino acids. This CDR3 is CSAQPFRGLGETQYF. CDR3 nucleotides: TGCAGTGCTCAACCGTTTCGGGGGCTTGGGGAGACCCAGTACTTC.

The rearrangement uses TRBV7-2 and TRBJ2-7; TRBD2 is a possible D gene (6 bases). There are 15 residues in the CDR3. Germline lookup yields CDR1 SGHTA and CDR2 FQGNSA. The V and J ends lost 7 bases and 2 bases respectively, with 18 bases between them. CDR3 coding DNA: TGTGCCAGCACCCCAGATGGGACTCGCACCTACGAGCAGTACTTC. Its protein is CASTPDGTRTYEQYF.

The chain uses TRBV10-3 and TRBJ2-7, with TRBD1 matching 10 bases. CDR1 is ENHRY and CDR2 is SYGVKD in the germline V gene. The trim removed 4 bases at V and 5 bases at J, leaving 5 bases unmatched. The CDR3 totals 14 residues. CDR3 bases: TGTGCCATCAGTGCTGGACAGGGGGTCGACGAGCAGTACTTC. Its translation: CAISAGQGVDEQYF.

CDR3 bases: TGTGCCAGCAGTTTCAACAGGGCCTACGAGCAGTACTTC. Protein sequence: CASSFNRAYEQYF. This chain joins TRBV28 and TRBJ2-7; tentatively, D is TRBD1 (6 bases). Trimming removed 3 bases from V and 2 bases from J, with 8 bases in between. Per germline, CDR1 MDHEN and CDR2 SYDVKM. The CDR3 is 13 amino acids.

The chain uses TRBV6-1 and TRBJ1-1; D is undetermined. V lost 4 bases and J lost 2, with 11 bases in between. The CDR3 totals 14 residues. Germline assignment: CDR1 MNHNS and CDR2 SASEGT. The CDR3 DNA reads as TGTGCCAGCAGTGGGTACAGCGTTAACACTGAAGCTTTCTTT. Its protein product is CASSGYSVNTEAFF.

The chain carries TRBV10-3 and TRBJ2-1, with no clear D. There are 11 residues in the CDR3. Germline CDR1 ENHRY, CDR2 SYGVKD. Trimming shortened V by 10 bases and J by 9 bases, and 13 bases separated the two germline ends. In DNA form, the CDR3 reads TGTGCCAACGGATTGGGCGCTGAGCAGTTCTTC. It is translated as CANGLGAEQFF.

The genes are TRBV28 and TRBJ1-3; D perhaps matches TRBD1 (5 bases). The CDR3 contains 13 residues. V was trimmed by 7 bases and J by 8 bases, leaving 15 bases between them. CDR1 is MDHEN, CDR2 SYDVKM, per germline. As DNA, the CDR3 is TGTGCCAGCACTGATTTTAGGGGATACACCATATATTTT. Translating it yields CASTDFRGYTIYF.

This chain links TRBV30 with TRBJ1-5; D uncertain. V was trimmed by 4 bases and J by 4 bases, leaving 17 bases between them. The CDR3 runs 15 residues. Per germline, CDR1 GTSNPN and CDR2 SVGIG (reference sequence). This CDR3 is CAWTEGSSLNQPQHF. The CDR3 bases are TGTGCCTGGACCGAAGGCAGCTCTCTTAATCAGCCCCAGCATTTT.

This chain links TRBV2 with TRBJ2-7, with TRBD2 matching over 11 bases. Looked up from germline, CDR1 is SNHLY and CDR2 is FYNNEI. V lost 6 bases to trimming and J lost 2 bases; unmatched junction nucleotides: 3. The CDR3 has 14 amino acids. This chain's CDR3 is CASREGLAAYEQYF. DNA for the CDR3: TGTGCCAGCAGGGAGGGACTAGCGGCCTACGAGCAGTACTTC.

The chain has TRBV6-2 or TRBV6-3 and TRBJ2-5; D may correspond to TRBD1 or TRBD2 (5 bases each). The CDR3 is made up of 14 amino acids. CDR1 and CDR2 (germline): MNHEY, SVGEGT. The V gene lost 2 bases and the J gene lost 3 bases, with 10 bases spanning the gap. CDR3 nucleotides: TGTGCCAGCAGTTACAGGGGACGGGAAGAGACCCAGTACTTC. Translating it yields CASSYRGREETQYF.

The J gene is TRBJ2-5, the V gene TRBV3-1, with 8 bases aligning to TRBD2. Germline values: CDR1 LGHDT, CDR2 YNNKEL (reference sequence). V dropped 4 bases and J dropped 4; count of bases not matched to a gene: 11. The CDR3 is 16 residues long. Here the CDR3 reads CASSRSAGGKGETQYF. The DNA of the CDR3 is TGTGCCAGCAGCCGTTCGGCGGGGGGAAAGGGAGAGACCCAGTACTTC.